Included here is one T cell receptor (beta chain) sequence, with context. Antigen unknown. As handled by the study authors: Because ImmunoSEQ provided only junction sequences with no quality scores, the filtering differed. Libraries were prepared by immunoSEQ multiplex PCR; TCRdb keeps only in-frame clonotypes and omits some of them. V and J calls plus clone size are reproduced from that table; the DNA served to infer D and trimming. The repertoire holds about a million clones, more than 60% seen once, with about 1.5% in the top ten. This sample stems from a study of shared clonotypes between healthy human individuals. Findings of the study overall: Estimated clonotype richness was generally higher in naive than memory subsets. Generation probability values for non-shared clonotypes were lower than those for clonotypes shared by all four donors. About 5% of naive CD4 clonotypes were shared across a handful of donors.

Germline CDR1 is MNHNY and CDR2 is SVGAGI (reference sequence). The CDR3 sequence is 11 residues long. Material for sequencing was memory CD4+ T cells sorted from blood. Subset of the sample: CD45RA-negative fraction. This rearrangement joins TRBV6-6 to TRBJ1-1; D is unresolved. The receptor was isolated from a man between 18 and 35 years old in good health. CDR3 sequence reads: CVIRWETEAFF. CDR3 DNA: TGTGTAATTAGATGGGAGACTGAAGCTTTCTTT.